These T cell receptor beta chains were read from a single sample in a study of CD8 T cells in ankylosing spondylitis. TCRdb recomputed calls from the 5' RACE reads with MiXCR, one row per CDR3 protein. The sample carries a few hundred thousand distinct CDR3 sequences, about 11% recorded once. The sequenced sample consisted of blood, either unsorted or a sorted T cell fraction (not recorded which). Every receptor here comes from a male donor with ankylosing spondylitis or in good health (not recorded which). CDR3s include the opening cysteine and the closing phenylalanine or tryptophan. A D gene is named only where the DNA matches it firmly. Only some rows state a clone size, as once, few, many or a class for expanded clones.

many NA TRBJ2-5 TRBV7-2 TGTGCCACCTTAGTTTCTTGGCGCGCGGAGGAGACCCAGTACTTC CATLVSWRAEETQYF
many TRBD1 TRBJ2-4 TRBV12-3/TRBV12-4 TGTGCCAGCAACGCAGGGGGCACTTCCAAAAACATTCAGTACTTC CASNAGGTSKNIQYF
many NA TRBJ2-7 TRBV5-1 TGCGCCAGCAGCTTGTCACAGCTCTACGAGCAGTACTTC CASSLSQLYEQYF
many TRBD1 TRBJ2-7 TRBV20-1 TGCAGTGCTAGAGACTCCTGGACAGGGGGCCTCTACGAGCAGTACTTC CSARDSWTGGLYEQYF
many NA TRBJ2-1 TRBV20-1 TGCAGTGAGCCGGGAATAGGGGATGAGCAGTTCTTC CSEPGIGDEQFF
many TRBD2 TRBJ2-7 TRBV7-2 TGTGCCAGCAGCTTAGGGGGACTAGATTTTGAAGAGCAGTACTTC CASSLGGLDFEEQYF
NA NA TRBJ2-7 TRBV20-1 TGCAGTGCATCGGGACAAAGGACGAACGAGCAGTACTTC CSASGQRTNEQYF
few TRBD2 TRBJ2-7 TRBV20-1 TGCAGTGCTAGAGTGACTAGCGGGGGGGCCGACGAGCAGTACTTC CSARVTSGGADEQYF
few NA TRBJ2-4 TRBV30 TGTGCCTGGAGTGGGGGCGGCAAAAACATTCAGTACTTC CAWSGGGKNIQYF
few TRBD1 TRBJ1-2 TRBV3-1 TGTGCCAGCAGCCCTGACAGGGACCATGGCTACACCTTC CASSPDRDHGYTF
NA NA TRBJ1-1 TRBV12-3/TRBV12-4 TGTGCCAGCAGTTTAGTTGATATAGTCGGCAGACTGAACACTGAAGCTTTCTTT CASSLVDIVGRLNTEAFF
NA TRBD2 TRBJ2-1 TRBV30 TGTGCCTGGAGTACAGGGACTAGCGGGGCCCCTGGGTTCTTC CAWSTGTSGAPGFF
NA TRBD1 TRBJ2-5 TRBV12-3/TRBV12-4 TGTGCCAGCAGGATGGGGACAGGGGGTTTGGAGACCCAGTACTTC CASRMGTGGLETQYF
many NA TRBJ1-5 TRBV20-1 TGCAGTGCTAGTGAGGGGGATCAGCCCCAGCATTTT CSASEGDQPQHF
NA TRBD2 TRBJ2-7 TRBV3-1 TGTGCCAGCGGACTAGCCGGAGCCTACGAGCAGTACTTC CASGLAGAYEQYF
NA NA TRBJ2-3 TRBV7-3 TGTGCCAGCAGCCGGAGGGGGTCAGCCAGCACAGATACGCAGTATTTT CASSRRGSASTDTQYF
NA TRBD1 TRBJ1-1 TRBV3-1 TGTGCCAGCAGCCAAGAGCAAGAAAGATGGACAGGAACTTCTGAAGCTTTCTTT CASSQEQERWTGTSEAFF
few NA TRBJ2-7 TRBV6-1 TGTGCCAGCAGTCGGACATCAGGGGAATTTAACTACGAGCAGTACTTC CASSRTSGEFNYEQYF
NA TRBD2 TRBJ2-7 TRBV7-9 TGTGCCAGCAGTCGGGGACTAGCGGGGCAATTCTACGAGCAGTACTTC CASSRGLAGQFYEQYF
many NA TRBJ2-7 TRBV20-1 TGCAGTGCTAGAAGTCAGAATCCCTACGAGCAGTACTTC CSARSQNPYEQYF
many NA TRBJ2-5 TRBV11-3 TGTGCCAGCAGCTTGGGTCTCGACAGCGGGACCCAGTACTTC CASSLGLDSGTQYF
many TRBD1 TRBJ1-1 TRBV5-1 TGCGCCACCAAGGGACAGCTGAACACTGAAGCTTTCTTT CATKGQLNTEAFF
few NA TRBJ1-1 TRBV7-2 TGTGCCAGCAGCTCAGGCCCAGCCAACACTGAAGCTTTCTTT CASSSGPANTEAFF
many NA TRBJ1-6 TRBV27 TGTGCCAGCAGTGTCTACAGGGCTTCACCCCTCCACTTT CASSVYRASPLHF
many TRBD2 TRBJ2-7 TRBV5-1 TGCGCCAGCAGCTTGGGTCCTAGCGGGGCCGCCCAATTCTACGAGCAGTACTTC CASSLGPSGAAQFYEQYF
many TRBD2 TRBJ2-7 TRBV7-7 TGTGCTAGCAGCTTAGCCAGCGGGAACGAGCAGTACTTC CASSLASGNEQYF
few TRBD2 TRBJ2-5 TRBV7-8 TGTGCCAGCAGCCCCCGGGGACTAGCGGGGAGACAAGAGACCCAGTACTTC CASSPRGLAGRQETQYF
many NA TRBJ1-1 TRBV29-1 TGCAGCGTTCGTGGTTGGGACACTGAAGCTTTCTTT CSVRGWDTEAFF
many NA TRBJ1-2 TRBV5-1 TGCGCCAGCAGCTTGGCCCAGCGGACCTATGGCTACACCTTC CASSLAQRTYGYTF
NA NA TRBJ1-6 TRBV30 TGTGCCTGGAGGGCGGAGAATTCACCCCTCCACTTT CAWRAENSPLHF
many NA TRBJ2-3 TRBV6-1 TGTGCCAGCAGTGATCAAACGCAGGGGCCAGGTACGCAGTATTTT CASSDQTQGPGTQYF
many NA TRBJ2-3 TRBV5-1 TGCGCCAGCAGCTTGGAACCCACTAGGACAGATACGCAGTATTTT CASSLEPTRTDTQYF
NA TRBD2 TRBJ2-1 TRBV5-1 TGCGCCAGCAGCTTGTTTGGCGGGGGGGCCTCGGGTGAGCAGTTCTTC CASSLFGGGASGEQFF
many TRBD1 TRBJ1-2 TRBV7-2 TGTGCCAGCAGCTTAGCGTCGAGACAGGGAGGGTTTGGCTACACCTTC CASSLASRQGGFGYTF
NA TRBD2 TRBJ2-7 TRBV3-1 TGTGCCAGCAGCCTTGGACTAGCGGGGGGGGGCGAGCAGTACTTC CASSLGLAGGGEQYF
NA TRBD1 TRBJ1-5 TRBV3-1 TGTGCCAGCAGCCAAGATCGTAGGACAGGTCTCAATCAGCCCCAGCATTTT CASSQDRRTGLNQPQHF
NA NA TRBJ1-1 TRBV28 TGTGCCAGCAGTTTTGGGGTAAGGAGGAATGCTTTCTTT CASSFGVRRNAFF